The 24 T cell receptor beta chains reported below all come from one sample, sequenced in a study of blood T cells in healthy people across ages. PCR was performed a second time for about 7 to 12 cycles using a sample-barcoded 5' primer and a J-beta primer mix. MiXCR was run by TCRdb on the 5' RACE reads, yielding one entry per CDR3 protein. The sample yields under 2,000,000 distinct CDR3 sequences, approximately 50% seen once. The sequencing input was blood. These receptors were obtained from a woman in her thirties or forties in good health.

This clonotype was observed a handful of times. A much larger clone sits a single nucleotide away, making a read error possible. The chain combines TRBV7-2 with TRBJ2-7; D is ambiguous. The CDR3 contains 13 residues. Between the trimmed V and J ends, which lost 2 bases and 0 bases, there was a span of 5 bases. Germline CDR1 reads SGHTA; CDR2 reads FQGNSA. This CDR3 reads CASSLYISYEQYF. The CDR3 region has the DNA TGTGCCAGCAGCTTATACATCTCCTACGAGCAGTACTTC.

The chain combines TRBV14 with TRBJ2-7; weak D call: TRBD1 (6 bases). The CDR3 length is 17 residues. Trimming shortened V by 1 base and J by 0 bases, and 16 bases separated the two germline ends. Germline lookup yields CDR1 SGHDN and CDR2 FVKESK. The CDR3 here is CASSQVRGSLSSYEQYF. CDR3 in DNA: TGTGCCAGCAGCCAAGTGAGGGGGTCCCTTTCCTCCTACGAGCAGTACTTC.

The chain joins TRBV7-2 to TRBJ2-5; maybe TRBD2 (6 bases). The CDR3 is 16 residues long. V was clipped by 1 base and J by 9 bases, with 21 bases between them. Germline V gene data show CDR1 as SGHTA and CDR2 as FQGNSA. The CDR3 is CASSLVATSPEKAQYF. CDR3 DNA: TGTGCCAGCAGCTTAGTCGCAACTAGCCCAGAAAAGGCCCAGTACTTC.

The J gene is TRBJ1-2, the V gene TRBV28; weak D call: TRBD1 (5 bases). Germline lookup yields CDR1 MDHEN and CDR2 SYDVKM. This CDR3 is 13 amino acids long. V lost 8 bases, J lost 4 bases, and 14 bases lay in between. The CDR3 sequence is CASGGVVIYGYTF. CDR3 DNA: TGTGCCAGCGGAGGGGTTGTTATCTATGGCTACACCTTC.

The CDR3 loop is CASSSSRGKWPQRQETQYF. As DNA, the CDR3 is TGTGCCAGCAGTTCTTCCCGGGGGAAATGGCCCCAACGACAAGAGACCCAGTACTTC. The V gene is TRBV28, the J gene TRBJ2-5, with D tentatively TRBD2 (6 bases). Deletions cut 4 bases from V and 2 bases from J, with 26 bases between. CDR1 MDHEN and CDR2 SYDVKM come from the germline V gene. The CDR3 is 19 amino acids.

The chain couples TRBV15 to TRBJ1-6; TRBD1 matches at 10 bases. CDR1 and CDR2 (germline): LNHNV, YYDKDF (reference sequence). The CDR3 length is 14 residues. V gave up 6 bases and J gave up 7 bases; unmatched junction bases: 3. CDR3 nucleotide sequence: TGTGCCACCAGAGGACAGGGGGGCAATTCACCCCTCCACTTT. Translating gives CATRGQGGNSPLHF.

This chain uses TRBV20-1 with TRBJ2-3; perhaps TRBD1 as D (6 bases). The CDR3 extends over 15 amino acids. Germline V gene lookup returns CDR1 DFQATT and CDR2 SNEGSKA (reference sequence). V was trimmed by 0 bases and J by 2 bases, leaving 12 bases between them. CDR3 in amino acids: CSARDGGHPTDTQYF. Here the CDR3 DNA reads TGCAGTGCTAGAGATGGGGGACACCCCACAGATACGCAGTATTTT.

V is TRBV2 and J is TRBJ1-2; perhaps TRBD1 as D (6 bases). V gave up 11 bases and J gave up 1 base, with 17 bases separating them. Germline-derived CDR1 and CDR2 are SNHLY and FYNNEI. The CDR3 sequence is 14 residues long. In DNA, the CDR3 is TGTGCCCGACTGGCGGACAGCCTTAACTATGGCTACACCTTC. Translated: CARLADSLNYGYTF.

In its sample, this clonotype was seen a few times. The chain uses TRBV3-1 and TRBJ1-6; 8 bases align to TRBD1. Trimming cost V 3 bases and J 5 bases; bases outside gene matches: 6. Germline-derived CDR1 and CDR2 are LGHDT and YNNKEL (reference sequence). CDR3 length: 16 residues. The CDR3 is CASSQTDRGDNSPLHF. The CDR3 coding sequence is TGTGCCAGCAGCCAGACAGACAGGGGCGATAATTCACCCCTCCACTTT.

The V and J genes are TRBV20-1 and TRBJ2-7; 7 bases are shared with TRBD1. Germline CDR1 reads DFQATT; CDR2 reads SNEGSKA (reference sequence). The J segment lost 3 bases and the V segment lost 4 bases, leaving 6 bases of the junction unmatched. The CDR3 covers 13 residues. CDR3 nucleotide sequence: TGCAGTGCTAACGACAGGGTAGGCTACGAGCAGTACTTC. It codes for CSANDRVGYEQYF.

The rearrangement joins TRBV4-3 to TRBJ1-2; D perhaps matches TRBD1 (6 bases). This CDR3 has 15 residues. The germline V and J ends were trimmed by 2 bases and 3 bases, with 13 bases remaining between them. Germline V lookup: CDR1 LGHNA, CDR2 YSLEER. In nucleotides, the CDR3 is TGCGCCAGCAGCCAACGCGAGGCAGGGGACTATGGCTACACCTTC. It is translated as CASSQREAGDYGYTF.

This clonotype came up a few times. The V and J genes are TRBV7-9 and TRBJ2-3; the D gene is possibly TRBD1 (6 bases). Trimming left V 7 bases short and J 1 base short, with 18 bases between. Germline CDR1 reads SEHNR; CDR2 reads FQNEAQ (reference sequence). The CDR3 covers 16 residues. Written as DNA, the CDR3 is TGTGCCAGCACCCCCAGGCGACAGGTGGGCACAGATACGCAGTATTTT. As protein: CASTPRRQVGTDTQYF.

This clonotype was counted between two and nine times. This chain connects TRBV12-3 or TRBV12-4 to TRBJ2-6; no reliable D call. V gave up 7 bases and J gave up 1 base, with 5 bases separating them. The CDR3 loop spans 13 amino acids. The CDR3 spells CASTQSGANVLTF. As DNA, the CDR3 is TGTGCCAGCACTCAATCTGGGGCCAACGTCCTGACTTTC.

This clonotype was seen a few times. The V gene is TRBV4-2, the J gene TRBJ1-5; D remains unclear. CDR1 and CDR2 from the germline V gene are LGHNA and YNFKEQ. The CDR3 contains 13 residues. With 1 base removed from V and 5 bases from J, the gap between germline ends came to 6 bases. The CDR3 DNA follows: TGTGCCAGCAGCCAAGCCCGGGATCAGCCCCAGCATTTT. Protein: CASSQARDQPQHF.

The sample holds a few counts of this clonotype. This chain joins TRBV28 and TRBJ1-6, with TRBD1 as a possible D gene (5 bases). The V gene lost 4 bases and the J gene lost 8 bases, with 21 bases spanning the gap. There are 17 residues in the CDR3. The V gene's germline CDR1 is MDHEN and CDR2 SYDVKM. CDR3 sequence reads: CASSSPAMGTTDSPLHF. The CDR3 nucleotides read TGTGCCAGCAGTTCCCCCGCTATGGGGACGACTGATTCACCCCTCCACTTT.

This clonotype turned up a few times. This rearrangement joins TRBV3-1 to TRBJ2-3; D might be TRBD2 (6 bases). This CDR3 comprises 15 residues. Trimming removed 0 bases at V and 1 base at J, with 8 bases between. Germline CDR1 LGHDT, CDR2 YNNKEL (reference sequence). CDR3 residues: CASSQDTGGTDTQYF. CDR3 nucleotides: TGTGCCAGCAGCCAAGATACGGGGGGCACAGATACGCAGTATTTT.

This clonotype came up a few times. The chain combines TRBV20-1 with TRBJ2-1; 9 bases are a match to TRBD1. The CDR3 runs 14 residues. The ends lost 3 bases at V and 6 bases at J; junction bases unmatched: 6. Germline V gene lookup returns CDR1 DFQATT and CDR2 SNEGSKA (reference sequence). As DNA, the CDR3 is TGCAGTGCTAGTCGACAGGGGGTAATCAATGAGCAGTTCTTC. It specifies CSASRQGVINEQFF.

J is TRBJ1-4 and V is TRBV6-6; 10 positions agree with TRBD1. The CDR3 totals 15 residues. The germline CDR1 and CDR2 sequences are MNHNY and SVGAGI (reference sequence). J lost 7 bases, V lost 5 bases, and 7 bases had no gene match. The CDR3 DNA follows: TGTGCCAGCAGTACTTTGACAGGGGGCCGTGAAAAACTGTTTTTT. Translating gives CASSTLTGGREKLFF.

The J gene is TRBJ1-6, the V gene TRBV20-1, with a weak D call TRBD1 (6 bases). There are 14 residues in the CDR3. The V gene's germline CDR1 is DFQATT and CDR2 SNEGSKA (reference sequence). V was clipped by 4 bases and J by 5 bases, with 12 bases between them. In DNA form, the CDR3 reads TGCAGTGCTATGAGGACAGATGATAATTCACCCCTCCACTTT. Protein product: CSAMRTDDNSPLHF.

A few counts support this clonotype. An end of the junction does not agree with germline; a read error may underlie this. The rearrangement uses TRBV4-2 and TRBJ2-3; TRBD1 aligns across 7 bases. The CDR3 loop spans 14 amino acids. The germline V gene has CDR1 LGHNA and CDR2 YNFKEQ. CDR3 sequence reads: CACSPTGATDTQYF. The CDR3 region has the DNA TGTGCCTGCAGCCCAACAGGGGCCACAGATACGCAGTATTTT.

V usage is TRBV5-1 and J usage is TRBJ1-1; 7 nucleotides line up with TRBD1. Germline V gives CDR1 SGHRS, CDR2 YFSETQ. The V segment lost 5 bases and the J segment 1 base; nucleotides outside the gene matches: 11. The CDR3 length is 16 residues. DNA for the CDR3: TGCGCCAGCAGTCGGGCCGCTACAGGGGCGAACACTGAAGCTTTCTTT. This encodes CASSRAATGANTEAFF. Variable domain in full (rest from reference TRBV5-1 and TRBJ1-1): KAGVTQTPRYLIKTRGQQVTLSCSPISGHRSVSWYQQTPGQGLQFLFEYFSETQRNKGNFPGRFSGRQFSNSRSEMNVSTLELGDSALYLCASSRAATGANTEAFFGQGTRLTVV.

J is TRBJ1-2 and V is TRBV6-6; TRBD1 might be the D (5 bases). With 5 bases removed from V and 2 bases from J, the gap between germline ends came to 12 bases. Germline assignment: CDR1 MNHNY and CDR2 SVGAGI (reference sequence). CDR3 length: 14 residues. For the CDR3, the DNA is TGTGCCAGCAGTCCTTCCAAGGGGAACTATGGCTACACCTTC. As protein: CASSPSKGNYGYTF.

The chain links TRBV7-9 to TRBJ1-4; TRBD1 might be the D (5 bases). Looked up from germline, CDR1 is SEHNR and CDR2 is FQNEAQ (reference sequence). With 3 bases removed from V and 5 bases from J, the gap between germline ends came to 19 bases. The CDR3 is 17 amino acids. CDR3 loop: CASSLARQSGINEKLFF. In nucleotides, the CDR3 is TGTGCCAGCAGCTTGGCAAGACAGTCCGGAATCAATGAAAAACTGTTTTTT.

This clonotype was counted between two and nine times. The chain carries TRBV20-1 and TRBJ2-1; D is undetermined. CDR3 length equals 13 residues. V shed 3 bases and J shed 1 base, with 7 bases lying between them. Germline V gene data show CDR1 as DFQATT and CDR2 as SNEGSKA (reference sequence). For the CDR3, the DNA is TGCAGTGCTAGTGGCGTTTCCTACAATGAGCAGTTCTTC. Translating gives CSASGVSYNEQFF.